This TCR beta chain was sequenced for a study of T-cell reconstitution after alpha-beta-depleted transplantation in children. This clonotype occurred a few times. Its antigen remains unknown. Findings and caveats of the study: The high TCRbeta diversity at day 60 in some patients came from surviving recipient T cells and thymic progenitors. About two months after transplant, alpha-beta T cells reportedly came from several hundred expanded graft clones.

The CDR3 contains 15 residues. Deletions cut 1 base from V and 1 base from J, with 11 bases between. CDR1 is SGHTA, CDR2 FQGNSA, per germline. Using unique molecular identifiers, the investigators prepared the TCRbeta library. TCRdb redid the calling of the PCR reads with MiXCR, one entry per CDR3 protein. The sample records around 450,000 distinct CDR3 sequences, roughly a tenth being singletons. The source of this sequence is a child aged 2-15 years with inherited bone marrow failure, due to receive a stem cell transplant. The sequences come from PBMCs, collected before TCRalphabeta/CD19-depleted stem cell transplant. The rearrangement uses TRBV7-2 and TRBJ2-7, with a possible D match to TRBD2 (5 bases). CDR3 sequence: CASSLEPAASYEQYF. The CDR3 bases are TGTGCCAGCAGCTTAGAGCCAGCGGCTTCCTACGAGCAGTACTTC.